This T cell receptor (beta chain) stems from a study of blood T cells in healthy people across ages. Details on this clonotype: Its antigen is as yet unknown.

With a J-beta primer mix and a sample-barcoded 5' primer, a second PCR ran 7 to 11 cycles. From the 5' RACE reads, TCRdb called clonotypes with MiXCR, one entry per CDR3 protein. Of hundreds of thousands of distinct CDR3 sequences in the sample, under 70% were seen once. V lost 6 bases, J lost 4 bases, and 13 bases lay in between. The CDR3 has 13 amino acids. The germline CDR1 and CDR2 sequences are SGHRS and YFSETQ. Findings and caveats of the study: Investigators treated diversity estimates from one million T cells as underestimates.

The clonotype originates from a man in his 60s in good health. Material: blood. The chain links TRBV5-1 to TRBJ1-1, with D unresolved. The CDR3 loop is CASIESGSTEAFF. The CDR3 DNA reads as TGCGCCAGCATTGAATCGGGGTCCACTGAAGCTTTCTTT.